This is a list of T cell receptor beta chains from one sample in a study of regulatory T cells in long-lasting Graves disease. TCRdb itself ran the multiplex PCR reads through MiXCR, one entry per CDR3 protein. The sample has 400,000 to 500,000 distinct CDR3 sequences; around 17% are singletons. The data also belong to a second study, concerning T cells in Graves' hyperthyroidism and ophthalmopathy.

The sample here was peripheral blood mononuclear cells (PBMCs), taken at new diagnosis, from a patient treated with antithyroid drugs. These receptor sequences come from a woman aged 25 to 45 with Graves disease. CDR3s include the opening cysteine and the closing phenylalanine or tryptophan. D genes are given only for firm matches. Size is stated for part of the rows, as once, few or many counts, or as a class when the clone is expanded.

TRBD2,TRBJ2-3,TRBV2,many,CASSEEETSGTDTQYF,TGTGCCAGCAGTGAAGAGGAAACTAGCGGCACAGATACGCAGTATTTT
NA,TRBJ1-5,TRBV20-1,few,CSAPRGVHQPQHF,TGCAGTGCTCCACGGGGTGTCCATCAGCCCCAGCATTTT
NA,TRBJ2-3,TRBV7-8,many,CASSHRILRTDTQYF,TGTGCCAGCAGCCACAGAATATTAAGAACAGATACGCAGTATTTT
NA,TRBJ1-1,TRBV20-1,many,CSARDHGLGNTEAFF,TGCAGTGCTAGAGATCACGGCCTAGGGAACACTGAAGCTTTCTTT
TRBD2,TRBJ2-1,TRBV2,many,CASSPWLAGDNEQFF,TGTGCCAGCAGCCCGTGGCTAGCGGGAGACAATGAGCAGTTCTTC
TRBD2,TRBJ2-7,TRBV27,few,CASSSSFMTSGKDEQYF,TGTGCCAGCAGTTCCTCCTTCATGACTAGCGGGAAGGACGAGCAGTACTTC
TRBD1,TRBJ2-7,TRBV18,many,CASSRPGTASYEQYF,TGTGCCAGCTCACGCCCCGGGACAGCCTCCTACGAGCAGTACTTC
NA,TRBJ2-3,TRBV12-3/TRBV12-4,many,CASSLSSSSDTQYF,TGTGCCAGCAGTTTATCCAGTAGCTCAGATACGCAGTATTTT
NA,TRBJ2-1,TRBV7-2,many,CASSARPASYNEQFF,TGTGCCAGCAGCGCCCGACCCGCCTCCTACAATGAGCAGTTCTTC
NA,TRBJ2-7,TRBV15,NA,CATRVGGEQYF,TGTGCCACTCGGGTCGGTGGGGAGCAGTACTTC
NA,TRBJ2-2,TRBV2,few,CASSPNKNTGELFF,TGTGCCAGCAGTCCAAACAAGAACACCGGGGAGCTGTTTTTT
TRBD1,TRBJ1-1,TRBV2,few,CASSDPGQGLGNTEAFF,TGTGCCAGCAGTGACCCGGGACAGGGCTTGGGGAACACTGAAGCTTTCTTT
NA,TRBJ2-1,TRBV2,many,CASSEGEGGEQFF,TGTGCCAGCAGTGAAGGCGAGGGGGGTGAGCAGTTCTTC
NA,TRBJ1-5,TRBV5-5,few,CASSLGGSQPQHF,TGTGCCAGCAGCTTGGGGGGGAGTCAGCCCCAGCATTTT
NA,TRBJ2-7,TRBV7-9,many,CASSWALEAQYF,TGTGCCAGCAGCTGGGCCTTAGAGGCGCAGTACTTC
NA,TRBJ2-3,TRBV7-2,few,CASRRRGEFTDTQYF,TGTGCCAGCAGGCGGAGGGGGGAGTTCACAGATACGCAGTATTTT
NA,TRBJ2-2,TRBV5-1,many,CASSSLGHTGELFF,TGCGCCAGCAGCTCGTTAGGACACACCGGGGAGCTGTTTTTT
TRBD1,TRBJ2-1,TRBV2,few,CASSLDRGANEQFF,TGTGCCAGCAGTCTGGACAGGGGAGCAAATGAGCAGTTCTTC
TRBD2,TRBJ2-7,TRBV11-1,many,CASSSPGLAGWEQYF,TGTGCCAGCAGCTCTCCGGGACTAGCGGGATGGGAGCAGTACTTC
NA,TRBJ2-3,TRBV6-2/TRBV6-3,many,CASSYSNPDASTDTQYF,TGTGCCAGCAGTTACTCGAACCCAGACGCTAGCACAGATACGCAGTATTTT
NA,TRBJ1-2,TRBV28,many,CASSLLGVDYGYTF,TGTGCCAGCAGTTTACTAGGGGTCGACTATGGCTACACCTTC
NA,TRBJ2-1,TRBV3-1,many,CASSQSIGDRFVNEQFF,TGTGCCAGCAGCCAATCTATAGGGGATCGATTCGTCAATGAGCAGTTCTTC
NA,TRBJ1-1,TRBV19,few,CASSRLQYAEAFF,TGTGCCAGTAGCCGACTTCAGTACGCTGAAGCTTTCTTT
TRBD1,TRBJ1-1,TRBV4-1,few,CASTRVGQGNVGTEAFF,TGCGCCAGCACCCGGGTAGGACAGGGGAATGTCGGAACTGAAGCTTTCTTT
NA,TRBJ1-2,TRBV7-9,many,CASSLFLSYTF,TGTGCCAGCAGCCTGTTCTTGAGCTACACCTTC